Shown below are 29 T cell receptor beta chains from a single sample sequenced in a study of T cell clonality in common variable immunodeficiency. The table came from immunoSEQ multiplex PCR; TCRdb's copy has only in-frame clones and leaves some out. The counts give 30,000 to 40,000 clones, none of them seen only once; about 1% is held by the top ten. The sample was peripheral blood mononuclear cells. The source is a person aged 18 to 70 in good health.

The table lists this clone with many counts. The read terminates 3 residues before the CDR3 end, so the remaining end is supplied by the germline J gene. This chain joins TRBV2 and TRBJ2-2; 7 bases match TRBD1. The junction had 3 bases not matched to a gene; V was cut back by 2 bases and J by 6 bases. From germline, CDR1 is SNHLY and CDR2 FYNNEI. The CDR3 contains 14 residues. The CDR3 loop is CASSEQGDAGELFF. CDR3 bases read: TGTGCCAGCAGTGAACAGGGGGACGCCGGGGAG.

There are many counts of this clone. The read gets to within 3 residues of the CDR3 end, and the germline J gene fills in the rest. The rearrangement uses TRBV5-1 and TRBJ1-2; 7 nucleotides line up with TRBD1. The CDR3 runs 16 residues. The germline gives CDR1 SGHRS, CDR2 YFSETQ. CDR3: CASSSWTGASSWGYTF. The covered CDR3 bases are TGCGCCAGCAGCTCGTGGACAGGCGCCAGCAGTTGGGGT. The variable domain in full, with the rest retrieved from reference TRBV5-1 and TRBJ1-2, is KAGVTQTPRYLIKTRGQQVTLSCSPISGHRSVSWYQQTPGQGLQFLFEYFSETQRNKGNFPGRFSGRQFSNSRSEMNVSTLELGDSALYLCASSSWTGASSWGYTFGSGTRLTVV.

At least ten counts were recorded for this clone. The covered CDR3 bases are TGCAGCGTGAGGGACAGCCGTTCCTACGAG. This gives the protein CSVRDSRSYE. The full CDR3 protein reads CSVRDSRSYEQYF. This chain links TRBV29-1 with TRBJ2-7; 7 nucleotides agree with TRBD1. From the germline J gene comes the end of the CDR3, since the read stops 3 residues before it. CDR1 is SQVTM and CDR2 is ANQGSEA in the germline V gene. V was pared by 6 bases and J by 1 base, with 6 bases of the junction left unmatched. This CDR3 comprises 13 residues.

This clone was observed many times. The covered CDR3 bases are TGTGCCAGCAGCTTGGTGGCGGATGAAAAA. Translating it yields CASSLVADEK. The full CDR3 protein is CASSLVADEKLFF. This rearrangement joins TRBV5-6 to TRBJ1-4; D remains unclear. The read gets to within 3 residues of the CDR3 end, and the germline J gene fills in the rest. This CDR3 is built from 13 residues. With 0 bases removed from V and 6 bases from J, the gap between germline ends came to 6 bases. CDR1 is SGHDT and CDR2 is YYEEEE in the germline V gene. The full variable domain, rest sourced from reference TRBV5-6 and TRBJ1-4, is DAGVTQSPTHLIKTRGQQVTLRCSPKSGHDTVSWYQQALGQGPQFIFQYYEEEERQRGNFPDRFSGHQFPNYSSELNVNALLLGDSALYLCASSLVADEKLFFGSGTQLSVL.

This clone has ten or more counts. With the read ending 3 residues before the CDR3 end, the germline J gene is used to fill in that end. The rearrangement links TRBV5-8 to TRBJ1-5; 8 bases agree with TRBD1. V lost 4 bases and J lost 5; bases outside the gene matches: 5. The CDR3 is 14 residues long. Germline CDR1 reads SGHTS; CDR2 reads YDEGEE. This CDR3 reads CASSTDRGHQPQHF. CDR3 bases read: TGTGCCAGCAGCACAGACAGGGGCCATCAGCCC.

This clone appeared many times. The sequenced fragment ends 3 residues before the CDR3 boundary, so the rest is inferred from the germline J gene. The chain carries TRBV18 and TRBJ2-4; maybe TRBD2 (5 bases). The germline CDR1 and CDR2 sequences are KGHSH and LQKENI. This CDR3 region has 14 residues. V was cut by 0 bases and J by 5 bases, with 8 bases left in between. The CDR3 here is CASSPPGVQNIQYF. The sequenced part of the CDR3 DNA is TGTGCCAGCTCACCACCCGGGGTTCAAAACATT.

This clone occurred many times. The read stops 3 residues short of the end of the CDR3; the missing end is completed from the germline J gene. The chain links TRBV10-3 to TRBJ2-7; D is ambiguous. V lost 0 bases to trimming and J lost 6 bases, with 15 bases between them. The CDR3 runs 15 residues. Germline-derived CDR1 and CDR2 are ENHRY and SYGVKD. Incomplete CDR3 DNA: TGTGCCATCAGTGAGTCTAGGATTCTAGTCCGCGAG. Translating gives CAISESRILVRE. The whole CDR3 protein is CAISESRILVREQYF.

There are a few counts of this clone. The CDR3 end falls 3 residues outside the read, so it is completed with the germline J gene. V is TRBV20-1 and J is TRBJ2-5; 9 positions match TRBD1. The CDR3 is made up of 12 amino acids. J gave up 4 bases and V 6 bases, and 3 bases lay outside the gene matches. The germline gives CDR1 DFQATT, CDR2 SNEGSKA (reference sequence). CDR3 protein: CSAGTGRETQYF. The covered CDR3 bases are TGCAGTGCCGGGACAGGGAGAGAGACC.

This clone came up a few times. The sequence runs out 3 residues before the end of the CDR3; the remainder is reconstructed from the germline J gene. The V call is TRBV7-2, the J call TRBJ2-1, with 8 bases lining up with TRBD1. The CDR3 extends over 15 amino acids. Germline loops: CDR1 SGHTA, CDR2 FQGNSA. V lost 0 bases to trimming and J lost 4 bases; unmatched junction nucleotides: 2. This CDR3 reads CASSLAGQEYNEQFF. CDR3 DNA, as far as it was read: TGTGCCAGCAGCTTAGCGGGACAGGAGTACAATGAG.

On this clone: Germline and junction disagree at one end, which may indicate a read error. The CDR3 goes on 3 residues after the read ends, and that part is filled in from the germline J gene. The V gene is TRBV7-9, the J gene TRBJ1-1, with unresolved D. CDR3 length equals 13 residues. CDR1 is SEHNR, CDR2 FQNEAQ, per germline (reference sequence). The chain's CDR3 is CSSSLYRNTEAFF. The part of the CDR3 DNA that was read is TGTTCCAGCAGCTTATACAGGAACACTGAA.

This clone was observed at least ten times. The observed sequence ends 3 residues before the CDR3 terminus, with the missing tail filled in from the germline J gene. The V and J genes are TRBV20-1 and TRBJ2-2, with a possible D match to TRBD1 (6 bases). The length of the CDR3 is 15 residues. V lost 3 bases to trimming and J lost 2 bases, with 13 bases between them. Germline assignment: CDR1 DFQATT and CDR2 SNEGSKA (reference sequence). The chain's CDR3 is CSARRRTVNTGELFF. The CDR3 bases that were read are TGCAGTGCTAGGCGGAGGACAGTAAACACCGGGGAG.

This clone was recorded at least ten times. The read falls 3 residues short of the CDR3 end, and the missing part is taken from the germline J gene. This rearrangement joins TRBV7-2 to TRBJ2-5; D assignment may be TRBD1 or TRBD2 (5 bases each). The CDR3 loop spans 15 amino acids. Deletions cut 2 bases from V and 1 base from J, with 11 bases between. Germline-derived CDR1 and CDR2 are SGHTA and FQGNSA. The covered CDR3 bases are TGTGCCAGCAGCTTAAAACCGAGGGGCCAAGAGACC. This sequence encodes CASSLKPRGQET. The CDR3 in full is CASSLKPRGQETQYF. Supplemented by reference TRBV7-2 and TRBJ2-5, the full variable domain reads GAGVSQSPSNKVTEKGKDVELRCDPISGHTALYWYRQSLGQGLEFLIYFQGNSAPDKSGLPSDRFSAERTGGSVSTLTIQRTQQEDSAVYLCASSLKPRGQETQYFGPGTRLLVL.

At least ten counts were recorded for this clone. CDR3 protein: CASSSGTGYSPLHF. The sequenced part of the CDR3 DNA is TGTGCCAGCAGCTCCGGGACAGGGTATTCACCC. The V call is TRBV9, the J call TRBJ1-6, with TRBD1 matching over 9 bases. The read stops 3 residues short of the end of the CDR3; the missing end is completed from the germline J gene. After removal of 4 bases from V and 8 bases from J, the junction contained 4 bases not matched to a gene. CDR1 is SGDLS, CDR2 YYNGEE, per germline. The CDR3 has 14 amino acids. Based on the CDR3 plus reference TRBV9 and TRBJ1-6, the full variable domain is DSGVTQTPKHLITATGQRVTLRCSPRSGDLSVYWYQQSLDQGLQFLIQYYNGEERAKGNILERFSAQQFPDLHSELNLSSLELGDSALYFCASSSGTGYSPLHFGNGTRLTVT.

Many counts were recorded for this clone. The CDR3 goes on 3 residues after the read ends, and that part is filled in from the germline J gene. The genes are TRBV5-1 and TRBJ1-1; TRBD1 is a possible D gene (6 bases). Trimming removed 0 bases at V and 1 base at J, with 13 bases between. Germline V gene sequence: CDR1 SGHRS, CDR2 YFSETQ. CDR3 length: 16 amino acids. Here the CDR3 reads CASSLAGGGPNTEAFF. The CDR3 bases that were read are TGCGCCAGCAGCTTGGCCGGGGGGGGGCCGAACACTGAA.

This clone showed up many times. The DNA ends 3 residues before the CDR3 does, and the rest of the CDR3 is filled in from the germline J gene. The chain employs TRBV13 and TRBJ1-2; D is possibly TRBD1 (6 bases). Germline-derived CDR1 and CDR2 are PRHDT and FYEKMQ (reference sequence). The CDR3 is 16 residues long. V shed 5 bases and J shed 3 bases, with 19 bases lying between them. CDR3 sequence reads: CASSLRGGGAHYGYTF. CDR3 bases read: TGTGCCAGCAGCCTTAGAGGGGGGGGCGCGCACTATGGC.

This clone came up many times. The read halts 3 residues ahead of the CDR3 end, with the missing end drawn from the germline J gene. The chain couples TRBV27 to TRBJ2-7; 8 bases agree with TRBD1. V dropped 5 bases and J dropped 3; count of bases not matched to a gene: 3. This CDR3 spans 13 amino acids. CDR1 MNHEY and CDR2 SMNVEV come from the germline V gene (reference sequence). The CDR3 protein is CASSPGTGYEQYF. The CDR3 DNA, read in part, is TGTGCCAGCAGTCCCGGGACAGGCTACGAG.

This clone was counted at least ten times. The read terminates 3 residues before the CDR3 end, so the remaining end is supplied by the germline J gene. This sequence joins TRBV19 and TRBJ1-2; D perhaps matches TRBD1 (6 bases). Germline CDR1 LNHDA, CDR2 SQIVND (reference sequence). CDR3 size: 15 residues. V was cut by 7 bases and J by 4 bases, with 19 bases left in between. The part of the CDR3 DNA that was read is TGTGCCAGTAACTTCGGGTGGGACAAACCCTATGGC. Protein product: CASNFGWDKPYG. The whole CDR3 protein is CASNFGWDKPYGYTF.

This clone has a count of ten or more. The DNA read from the CDR3 is TGTGCCAGCAGTCCTCGCGTTCCCCCTGAA. As protein: CASSPRVPPE. The full CDR3 protein is CASSPRVPPEAFF. This chain connects TRBV6-2 or TRBV6-3 to TRBJ1-1; no clear D. The CDR3 end is not reached by the read, which stops 3 residues before it; the germline J gene fills it in. Trimming pared 5 bases from V and 6 bases from J, leaving 13 bases between. The CDR3 contains 13 residues. Germline loops: CDR1 MNHEY, CDR2 SVGEGT.

This clone showed up many times. The CDR3 end is not reached by the read, which stops 3 residues before it; the germline J gene fills it in. The rearrangement joins TRBV3-1 (or the pseudogene TRBV3-2) to TRBJ2-1; perhaps TRBD2 as D (7 bases). The V and J ends lost 1 base and 7 bases respectively, with 14 bases between them. From germline, CDR1 is LGHDT and CDR2 YNNKEL (reference sequence). CDR3 length: 15 residues. CDR3 sequence reads: CASSQGGGPRNEQFF. Partial CDR3 DNA: TGTGCCAGCAGCCAAGGGGGGGGGCCGCGGAATGAG.

This clone was seen at least ten times. The missing CDR3 end, 3 residues past where the read stops, is filled in from the germline J gene. The chain employs TRBV12-3 or TRBV12-4 and TRBJ2-2; the match to TRBD2 covers 10 bases. CDR3 length: 18 residues. The junction had 18 bases not matched to a gene; V was cut back by 7 bases and J by 7 bases. The sequenced CDR3 bases are TGTGCCAGCATCTCTTGGATCCAGCGGGGGGGCCAGGGCGGGGAG. Amino acid sequence: CASISWIQRGGQGGE. The complete CDR3 reads CASISWIQRGGQGGELFF.

By share of the sample, this clone is medium-sized. The CDR3 extends 3 residues past the end of the read, so its final part is completed from the germline J gene. The chain uses TRBV20-1 and TRBJ1-6; 7 nucleotides agree with TRBD1. Germline V gives CDR1 DFQATT, CDR2 SNEGSKA (reference sequence). Trimming cost V 6 bases and J 4 bases; bases outside gene matches: 12. The CDR3 runs to 16 residues. The chain's CDR3 is CSAKLQTGAYNSPLHF. CDR3 DNA (partial): TGCAGTGCCAAACTCCAAACAGGGGCTTATAATTCACCC.

This clone occurred many times. The read ends 3 residues shy of where the CDR3 ends; the end is completed using the germline J gene. The V call is TRBV4-1, the J call TRBJ1-5; TRBD1 is a possible D gene (6 bases). Germline CDR1 reads MGHRA; CDR2 reads YSYEKL. Trimming cost V 0 bases and J 9 bases, with 15 bases left between them. The CDR3 totals 15 residues. The CDR3 bases that were read are TGCGCCAGCAGCCAAGAAGGACGGCAGGGGTGGCCC. Amino acids: CASSQEGRQGWP. The whole CDR3 region reads CASSQEGRQGWPQHF.

There are many counts of this clone. The missing CDR3 end, 3 residues past where the read stops, is filled in from the germline J gene. The rearrangement links TRBV5-1 to TRBJ2-7; weak D call: TRBD2 (5 bases). CDR3 length: 15 amino acids. Germline loops: CDR1 SGHRS, CDR2 YFSETQ. V was cut by 2 bases and J by 0 bases, with 12 bases left in between. Incomplete CDR3 DNA: TGCGCCAGCAGCTTTACGGACTTGCCCTCCTACGAG. The encoded protein is CASSFTDLPSYE. The complete CDR3 reads CASSFTDLPSYEQYF.

In its sample, this clone was seen many times. Sequencing ends 3 residues short of the CDR3 end; the germline J gene provides the rest. The V and J genes are TRBV7-9 and TRBJ2-7; D is undetermined. CDR1 is SEHNR, CDR2 FQNEAQ, per germline (reference sequence). V lost 0 bases, J lost 5 bases, and 5 bases lay in between. The CDR3 is made up of 12 amino acids. The CDR3: CASSLAPDEQYF. The CDR3 DNA, read in part, is TGTGCCAGCAGCTTAGCCCCGGACGAG. The full variable domain, completed using reference TRBV7-9 and TRBJ2-7, is DTGVSQNPRHKITKRGQNVTFRCDPISEHNRLYWYRQTLGQGPEFLTYFQNEAQLEKSRLLSDRFSAERPKGSFSTLEIQRTEQGDSAMYLCASSLAPDEQYFGPGTRLTVT.

This clone turned up a few times. Coverage ceases 3 residues before the CDR3 finishes, and the germline J gene fills in the end. The rearrangement uses TRBV2 and TRBJ1-1; D remains unclear. The CDR3 totals 16 residues. Germline CDR1 reads SNHLY; CDR2 reads FYNNEI. Trimming removed 6 bases from V and 0 bases from J, with 17 bases in between. Here the CDR3 reads CASRPLTSELNTEAFF. The part of the CDR3 DNA that was read is TGTGCCAGCAGACCCCTCACAAGCGAGTTGAACACTGAA.

In this sample, this clone turned up many times. The sequence runs out 3 residues before the end of the CDR3; the remainder is reconstructed from the germline J gene. The rearrangement links TRBV5-1 to TRBJ2-5, with TRBD2 matching over 8 bases. Germline loops: CDR1 SGHRS, CDR2 YFSETQ. Losses at the gene ends were 5 bases for V and 1 base for J; bases not matched to a gene: 7. The CDR3 extends over 15 amino acids. The CDR3 here is CASRPTAGAQETQYF. Partial CDR3 DNA: TGCGCCAGCAGACCTACAGCGGGGGCCCAAGAGACC.

In this sample, this clone turned up many times. The missing CDR3 end, 3 residues past where the read stops, is filled in from the germline J gene. The J gene is TRBJ2-7, the V gene TRBV18, with TRBD1 matching over 10 bases. CDR1 KGHSH and CDR2 LQKENI come from the germline V gene. CDR3 length: 13 amino acids. Trimming cost V 2 bases and J 5 bases; bases outside gene matches: 0. The CDR3 sequence is CASSPGTGDEQYF. The covered CDR3 bases are TGTGCCAGCTCACCAGGGACAGGGGACGAG.

This clone was seen repeatedly, ten times or more. With the read ending 3 residues before the CDR3 end, the germline J gene is used to fill in that end. V is TRBV5-1 and J is TRBJ2-3; the D is unclear. Germline CDR1 reads SGHRS; CDR2 reads YFSETQ. Trimming stripped 0 bases from V and 3 bases from J, with 14 bases between. The CDR3 is 16 amino acids. The CDR3 sequence: CASSLVRASRTDTQYF. CDR3 bases read: TGCGCCAGCAGCTTGGTTAGGGCGTCCCGAACAGATACG.

This clone was counted many times. The read stops 3 residues short of the end of the CDR3; the missing end is completed from the germline J gene. The V and J genes are TRBV2 and TRBJ1-1, with D tentatively TRBD1 (5 bases). Trimming stripped 9 bases from V and 4 bases from J, with 12 bases between. Germline V gene lookup returns CDR1 SNHLY and CDR2 FYNNEI. This CDR3 has 12 amino acids. The sequenced CDR3 bases are TGTGCCAGTAGGGGCAGCCCCACTGAA. Protein sequence: CASRGSPTE. Given in full, the CDR3 is CASRGSPTEAFF. Using reference TRBV2 and TRBJ1-1 for the parts outside the CDR3, the full variable domain is EPEVTQTPSHQVTQMGQEVILRCVPISNHLYFYWYRQILGQKVEFLVSFYNNEISEKSEIFDDQFSVERPDGSNFTLKIRSTKLEDSAMYFCASRGSPTEAFFGQGTRLTVV.